The TCR beta chain described here comes from a study of blood T cells in healthy people across ages. General observations from the study: A greater number of naive CD4+ cells and higher diversity distinguished long-lived donors from aged donors.

The CDR3 is made up of 15 amino acids. CDR1 MNHEY and CDR2 SVGAGI come from the germline V gene. The ends were cut back, 0 bases at V and 5 bases at J, with 13 bases in the middle. On this clonotype itself: Its antigen is unknown.

A sample-barcoded 5' primer and a J-beta primer mix were used in a second PCR of roughly 6 to 12 cycles. From the 5' RACE reads, TCRdb called clonotypes with MiXCR, one entry per CDR3 protein. The data hold about 640,000 distinct CDR3 sequences, with roughly 50% observed a single time. Whenever a sample was processed, at least 6 million PBMCs were isolated. The clonotype originates from a man in his 60s in good health. The sequenced sample consisted of blood. The chain joins TRBV6-5 to TRBJ2-5, with no clear D. CDR3 in DNA: TGTGCCAGCAGTTACTCGATCGGCGGAAGGGAGACCCAGTACTTC. It yields the protein CASSYSIGGRETQYF.